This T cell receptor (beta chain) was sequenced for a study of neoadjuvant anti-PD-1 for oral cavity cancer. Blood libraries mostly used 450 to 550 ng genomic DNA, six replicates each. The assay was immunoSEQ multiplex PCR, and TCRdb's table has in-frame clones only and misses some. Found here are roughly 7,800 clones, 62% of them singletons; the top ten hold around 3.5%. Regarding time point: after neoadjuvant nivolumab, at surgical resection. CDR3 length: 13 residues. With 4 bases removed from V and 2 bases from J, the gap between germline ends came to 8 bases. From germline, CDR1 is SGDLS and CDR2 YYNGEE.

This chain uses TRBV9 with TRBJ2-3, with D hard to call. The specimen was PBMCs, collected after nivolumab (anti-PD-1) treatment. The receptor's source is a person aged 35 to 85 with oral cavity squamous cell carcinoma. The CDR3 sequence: CASSSRNTDTQYF. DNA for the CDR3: TGTGCCAGCAGCTCCCGAAACACAGATACGCAGTATTTT.